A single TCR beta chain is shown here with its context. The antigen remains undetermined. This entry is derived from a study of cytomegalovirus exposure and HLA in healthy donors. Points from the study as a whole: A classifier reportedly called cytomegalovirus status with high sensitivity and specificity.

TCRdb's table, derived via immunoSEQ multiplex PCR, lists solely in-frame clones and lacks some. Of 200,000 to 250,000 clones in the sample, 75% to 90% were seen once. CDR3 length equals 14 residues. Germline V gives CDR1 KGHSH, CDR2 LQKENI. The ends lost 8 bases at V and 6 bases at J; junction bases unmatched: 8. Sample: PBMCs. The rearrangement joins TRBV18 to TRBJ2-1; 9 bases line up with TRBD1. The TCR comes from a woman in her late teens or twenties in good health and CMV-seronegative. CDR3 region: CASANRGPGNEQFF. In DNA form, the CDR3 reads TGTGCCAGCGCGAACAGGGGGCCGGGCAATGAGCAGTTCTTC.